This paragraph reports one TCR beta chain. What it binds is not known. The protocol was immunoSEQ multiplex PCR, while the TCRdb copy is restricted to in-frame clones and leaves out a portion. Found here are about 15,000 clones, approximately 82% of them singletons; the top ten hold 28%. The V end was cut by 4 bases, the J end by 8 bases, with 18 bases between. In germline, CDR1 is SEHNR, CDR2 FQNEAQ (reference sequence). This CDR3 is built from 15 residues. This specimen comes from a study of T cell clones after liver transplantation. Study details: TCRbeta sequencing after a pre-transplant mixed lymphocyte reaction identified graft-donor-reactive clones, later tracked in post-transplant blood. Samples came pre-transplant, pre-randomization before withdrawal, and post-randomization after withdrawal ended. At least one year of complete immunosuppression withdrawal without enzymes over twice normal defined tolerance. The study, taken as a whole, reports: Rather than being deleted, graft donor-reactive T cells may have moved into the graft.

The rearrangement links TRBV7-9 to TRBJ2-1; D may be TRBD1 (6 bases). Here the sequenced sample was CD8+ T cells from blood, taken roughly 50 months after liver transplant. The receptor was derived from a human patient who received a liver transplant. T cells may partly derive from the graft donor. CDR3 in amino acids: CASSSTGSSGDEQFF. The CDR3 DNA is TGTGCCAGCAGCTCCACAGGGAGCTCTGGCGATGAGCAGTTCTTC.